This T cell receptor beta chain was identified in a study of blood T cells in healthy people across ages. With a J-beta primer mix and a sample-barcoded 5' primer, a second PCR ran about 6 to 11 cycles. One entry per CDR3 protein results from TCRdb running MiXCR on the 5' RACE reads. The table lists some 1,000,000 distinct CDR3 sequences, 25% of them singletons, with less than 0.75% in the top ten. CDR3 length: 11 residues. The germline V gene encodes CDR1 SQVTM and CDR2 ANQGSEA. The V gene end was trimmed by 3 bases and the J gene end by 8 bases; junction bases not matched to a gene: 3. In addition, the sample was reused for a study of T cells of mothers and their children.

Sample: blood. This TCR was recovered from a girl aged 2 to 9 in good health. The rearrangement uses TRBV29-1 and TRBJ1-1, with 7 bases aligning to TRBD1. The chain's CDR3 is CSVETGKEAFF. CDR3 DNA: TGCAGCGTTGAGACAGGGAAAGAAGCTTTCTTT.